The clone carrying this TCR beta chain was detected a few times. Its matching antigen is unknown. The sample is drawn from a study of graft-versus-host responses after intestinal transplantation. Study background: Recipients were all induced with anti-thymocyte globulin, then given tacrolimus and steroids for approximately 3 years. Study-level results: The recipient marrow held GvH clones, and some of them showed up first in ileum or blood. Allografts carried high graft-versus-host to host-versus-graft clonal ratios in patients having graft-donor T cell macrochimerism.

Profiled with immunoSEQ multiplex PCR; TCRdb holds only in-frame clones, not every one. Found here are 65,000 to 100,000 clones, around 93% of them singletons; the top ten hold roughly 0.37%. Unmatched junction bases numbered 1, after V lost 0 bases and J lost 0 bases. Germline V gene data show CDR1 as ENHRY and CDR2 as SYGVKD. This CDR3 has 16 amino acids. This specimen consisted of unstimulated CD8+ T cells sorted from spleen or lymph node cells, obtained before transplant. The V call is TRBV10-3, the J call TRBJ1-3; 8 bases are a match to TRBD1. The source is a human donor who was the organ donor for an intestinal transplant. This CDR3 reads CAISESTGGSGNTIYF. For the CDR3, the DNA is TGTGCCATCAGTGAGTCAACAGGGGGCTCTGGAAACACCATATATTTT.